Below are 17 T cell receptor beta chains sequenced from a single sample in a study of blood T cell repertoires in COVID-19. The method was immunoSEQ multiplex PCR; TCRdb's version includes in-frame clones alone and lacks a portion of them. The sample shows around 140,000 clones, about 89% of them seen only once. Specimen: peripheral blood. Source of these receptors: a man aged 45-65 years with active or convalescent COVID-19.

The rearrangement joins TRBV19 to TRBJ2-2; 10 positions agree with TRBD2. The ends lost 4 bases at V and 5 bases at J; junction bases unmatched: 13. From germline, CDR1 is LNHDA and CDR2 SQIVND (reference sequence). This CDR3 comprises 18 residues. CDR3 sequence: CASSKASGGTGATGELFF. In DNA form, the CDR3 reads TGTGCCAGTAGTAAAGCTAGCGGGGGAACAGGGGCTACCGGGGAGCTGTTTTTT.

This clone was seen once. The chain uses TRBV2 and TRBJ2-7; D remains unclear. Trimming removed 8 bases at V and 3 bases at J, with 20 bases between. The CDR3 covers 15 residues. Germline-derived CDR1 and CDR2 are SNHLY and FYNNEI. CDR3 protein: CASSRMGSGYYEQYF. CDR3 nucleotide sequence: TGTGCCAGCTCAAGAATGGGCAGTGGATACTACGAGCAGTACTTC.

This CDR3 is CASSLGLGQGLGTQYF. The CDR3 region has the DNA TGTGCCAGCAGCTTGGGTTTGGGACAGGGGTTGGGGACCCAGTACTTC. The chain recombines TRBV5-6 with TRBJ2-5; 10 nucleotides align to TRBD1. Germline CDR1 SGHDT, CDR2 YYEEEE. The length of the CDR3 is 16 residues. V shed 0 bases and J 7 bases; nucleotides not matched to a gene: 9. The full variable domain, rest sourced from reference TRBV5-6 and TRBJ2-5, is DAGVTQSPTHLIKTRGQQVTLRCSPKSGHDTVSWYQQALGQGPQFIFQYYEEEERQRGNFPDRFSGHQFPNYSSELNVNALLLGDSALYLCASSLGLGQGLGTQYFGPGTRLLVL.

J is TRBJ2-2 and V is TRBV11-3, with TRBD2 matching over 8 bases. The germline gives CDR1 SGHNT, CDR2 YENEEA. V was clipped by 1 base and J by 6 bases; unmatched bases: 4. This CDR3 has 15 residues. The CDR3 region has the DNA TGTGCCAGCAGCTTAGGAGCGGGGGCGGCCGGGGAGCTGTTTTTT. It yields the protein CASSLGAGAAGELFF.

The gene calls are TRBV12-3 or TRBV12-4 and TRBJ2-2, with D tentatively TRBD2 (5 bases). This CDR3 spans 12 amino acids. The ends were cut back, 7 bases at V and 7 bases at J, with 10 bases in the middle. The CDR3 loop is CASTTGVGELFF. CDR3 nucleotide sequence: TGTGCCAGCACCACCGGGGTCGGGGAGCTGTTTTTT.

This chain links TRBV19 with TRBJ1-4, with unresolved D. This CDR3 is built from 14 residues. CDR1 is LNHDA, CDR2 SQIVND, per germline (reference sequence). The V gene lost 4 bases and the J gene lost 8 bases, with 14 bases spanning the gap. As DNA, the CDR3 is TGTGCCAGTAGTAGACTCACTCCTGGGGAAAAACTGTTTTTT. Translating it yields CASSRLTPGEKLFF.

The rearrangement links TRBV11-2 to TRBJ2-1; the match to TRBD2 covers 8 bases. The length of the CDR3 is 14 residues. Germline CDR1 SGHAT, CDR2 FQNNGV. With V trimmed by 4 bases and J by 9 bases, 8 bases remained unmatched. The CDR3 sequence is CASSSLAGLGEQFF. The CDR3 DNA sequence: TGTGCCAGCAGCTCGTTAGCGGGATTGGGTGAGCAGTTCTTC.

CDR3 in DNA: TGTGCCAGCACCGTCGGTGTGTGGAACACTGAAGCTTTCTTT. It specifies CASTVGVWNTEAFF. The chain joins TRBV5-6 to TRBJ1-1; D unclear. This CDR3 region has 14 residues. V dropped 6 bases and J dropped 1 base, with 13 bases sitting between them. The V gene's germline CDR1 is SGHDT and CDR2 YYEEEE.

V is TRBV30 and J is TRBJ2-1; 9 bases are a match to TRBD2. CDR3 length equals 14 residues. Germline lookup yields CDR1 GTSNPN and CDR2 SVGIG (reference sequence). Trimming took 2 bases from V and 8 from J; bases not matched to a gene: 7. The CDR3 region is CAWSMGLASHEQFF. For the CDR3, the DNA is TGTGCCTGGAGTATGGGACTAGCTTCTCATGAGCAGTTCTTC.

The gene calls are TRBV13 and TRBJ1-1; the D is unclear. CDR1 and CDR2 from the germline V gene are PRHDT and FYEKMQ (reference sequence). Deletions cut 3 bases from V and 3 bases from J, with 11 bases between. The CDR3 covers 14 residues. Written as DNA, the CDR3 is TGTGCCAGCAGCTTCGGGTCGTGGTACACTGAAGCTTTCTTT. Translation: CASSFGSWYTEAFF. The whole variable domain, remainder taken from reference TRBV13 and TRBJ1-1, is AAGVIQSPRHLIKEKRETATLKCYPIPRHDTVYWYQQGPGQDPQFLISFYEKMQSDKGSIPDRFSAQQFSDYHSELNMSSLELGDSALYFCASSFGSWYTEAFFGQGTRLTVV.

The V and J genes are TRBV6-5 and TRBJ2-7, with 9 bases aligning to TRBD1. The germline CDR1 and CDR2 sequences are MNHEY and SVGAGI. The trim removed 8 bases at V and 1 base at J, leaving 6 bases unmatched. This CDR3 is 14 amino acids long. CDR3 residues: CASRFGTGSYEQYF. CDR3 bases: TGTGCCAGCCGGTTTGGGACAGGGTCCTACGAGCAGTACTTC.

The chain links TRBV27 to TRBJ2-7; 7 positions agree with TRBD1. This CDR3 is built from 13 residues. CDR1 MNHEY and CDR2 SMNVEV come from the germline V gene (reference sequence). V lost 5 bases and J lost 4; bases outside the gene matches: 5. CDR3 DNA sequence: TGTGCCAGCAGTCACGGGACAGCATACGAGCAGTACTTC. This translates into CASSHGTAYEQYF.

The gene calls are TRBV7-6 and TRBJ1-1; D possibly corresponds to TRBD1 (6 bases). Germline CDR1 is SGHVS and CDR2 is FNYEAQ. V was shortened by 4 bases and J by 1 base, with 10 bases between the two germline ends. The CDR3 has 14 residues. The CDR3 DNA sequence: TGTGCCAGCAGCTGGGGGCAGGAGAACACTGAAGCTTTCTTT. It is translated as CASSWGQENTEAFF.

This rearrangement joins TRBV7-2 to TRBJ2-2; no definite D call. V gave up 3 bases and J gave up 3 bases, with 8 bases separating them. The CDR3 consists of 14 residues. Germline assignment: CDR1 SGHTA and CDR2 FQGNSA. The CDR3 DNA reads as TGTGCCAGCAGCTTTTTCCGCGACACCGGGGAGCTGTTTTTT. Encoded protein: CASSFFRDTGELFF. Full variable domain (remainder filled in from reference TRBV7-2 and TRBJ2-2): GAGVSQSPSNKVTEKGKDVELRCDPISGHTALYWYRQSLGQGLEFLIYFQGNSAPDKSGLPSDRFSAERTGGSVSTLTIQRTQQEDSAVYLCASSFFRDTGELFFGEGSRLTVL.

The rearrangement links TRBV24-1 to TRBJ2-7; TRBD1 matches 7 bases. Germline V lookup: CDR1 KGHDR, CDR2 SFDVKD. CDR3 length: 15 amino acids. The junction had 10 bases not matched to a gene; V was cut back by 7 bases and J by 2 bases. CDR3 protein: CATSPGTAFTYEQYF. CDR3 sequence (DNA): TGTGCCACCAGCCCCGGGACAGCCTTTACCTACGAGCAGTACTTC.

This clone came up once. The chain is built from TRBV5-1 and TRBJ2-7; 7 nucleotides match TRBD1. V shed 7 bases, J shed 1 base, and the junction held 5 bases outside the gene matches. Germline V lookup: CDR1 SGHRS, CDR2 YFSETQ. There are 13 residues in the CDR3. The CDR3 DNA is TGCGCCAGCTCACCAGGGGGATCCTACGAGCAGTACTTC. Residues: CASSPGGSYEQYF.

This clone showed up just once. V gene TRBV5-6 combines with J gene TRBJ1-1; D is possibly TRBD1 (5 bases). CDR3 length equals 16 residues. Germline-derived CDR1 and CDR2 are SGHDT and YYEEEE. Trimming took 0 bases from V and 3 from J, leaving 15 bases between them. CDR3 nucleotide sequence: TGTGCCAGCAGCTTGGGCCAGGCCACGGGGGACACTGAAGCTTTCTTT. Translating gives CASSLGQATGDTEAFF.